The clone carrying this TCR beta chain has a count of ten or more. Its matching antigen is unknown. Germline CDR1 is SGHRS and CDR2 is YFSETQ. Between the trimmed V and J ends, which lost 0 bases and 1 base, there was a span of 7 bases. This CDR3 spans 14 amino acids. From the 5' RACE reads, TCRdb called clonotypes with MiXCR, one entry per CDR3 protein. Here the sample spans approximately 49,000 distinct CDR3 sequences, 8% to 10% being singletons. The data were taken from a study of neurological immune-mediated disorders. Regarding the study as a whole: HTLV-1-associated myelopathy displayed the greatest TCR clonal expansion, and multiple sclerosis exhibited the smallest, lower than that of healthy controls.

Time point here: longitudinal time-point 1 (baseline). The chain recombines TRBV5-1 with TRBJ2-5; D unclear. This receptor was identified in a woman in her 40s in good health. Material: PBMCs. Here the CDR3 reads CASSLGRTQETQYF. The CDR3 nucleotides read TGCGCCAGCAGCTTGGGCAGAACCCAAGAGACCCAGTACTTC.